The source of this T cell receptor beta chain is a study of vaccination and CD4 T cells after COVID-19. Broader study findings: Post-vaccination reactive clonotypes (median about 40) did not differ significantly from post-infection (21). Spike mono-reactivity was evident in 304 of the 307 vaccine-specific clones derived from convalescent patients.

The Oncomine TCR Beta short-read assay generated sequence data from the DNA of cultured CD4+ T cells. Via MiXCR, TCRdb re-called the PCR reads, giving one row per CDR3 protein. The sample records more than 15,000 distinct CDR3 sequences, 44% being singletons. The treatment is: approximately nine-day PBMC culture with coronavirus spike peptide pools or control peptides (ViraFEST assay). Looked up from germline, CDR1 is DFQATT and CDR2 is SNEGSKA (reference sequence). The CDR3 runs to 12 residues. Trimming removed 6 bases at V and 9 bases at J, with 15 bases between. Turning to this clonotype: What it recognizes is unknown.

The genes are TRBV20-1 and TRBJ2-1, with D hard to call. The specimen was CD4+ T cells from blood, cultured in vitro. This receptor was obtained from a human donor who had recovered from COVID-19. The CDR3 sequence is CSAHSGRSEQFF. The CDR3 nucleotides read TGCAGTGCCCATTCGGGTAGAAGTGAGCAGTTCTTC.